This T cell receptor (beta chain) was identified during a study of blood T cell repertoires in COVID-19 (dated by TCRdb to about 2020). Broadly, across the study: Collaborator samples came from the United States, Italy and Spain and covered acute and convalescent phases of COVID-19. Where HLA class I and class II types were available, the types were taken from metadata supplied by the sample provider, not from assay-based typing. The samples were drawn from two sources: the first 160 participants of the ongoing ImmuneRACE study, and some 1,300 subjects contributed by 6 global collaborators. The material from the prospective study consisted of cDNA or gDNA derived from T cells, B-cell-depleted T cells, or PBMCs. A freely available public database, intended as a resource for researchers studying the immune response to SARS-CoV-2, is where the repertoires were released. Sample metadata almost always included a de-identified subject ID, COVID-19 status, age in years and sex. Deeply sampled blood TCRbeta repertoires from subjects exposed to, actively infected with, or recovered from COVID-19 were included in the dataset. Summary of the overall study and its limitations: The quantity of clinical and demographic metadata differed by source and by participant and was supplied without curation.

The sample holds one count of this clone. Its specific antigen is unknown. Within one base of it there is no much larger clone, and no base qualities were kept. V is cut by 7 bases and J by 5 bases, and the space between the germline ends is 20 bases. The CDR3 numbers 15 residues from cysteine through phenylalanine. Here the CDR3 DNA is all that survives: 45 bases in frame from base 1. Taken from the germline V gene (reference sequence), the CDR1 and CDR2 loops are SEHNR and FQNEAQ. TCRbeta CDR3 regions were amplified from genomic DNA using the immunoSEQ Assay, a bias-controlled multiplex PCR. As for how the authors treated the data: Within the assay, amplification of reference gene primers was used to estimate how many nucleated cells each sample contained. To quantify the absolute abundance of each unique TCRbeta CDR3 rearrangement, sequence reads were collapsed and filtered. For each sample, productive Simpson clonality was calculated as the square root of Simpson's diversity index over productive rearrangements. The source is immuneACCESS, and TCRdb retained only in-frame sequences with V and J called. Part of the clones is not carried over; for the studies checked, unresolved V genes explain less than half of this, and the remainder is unexplained. V, J and clone size were drawn from that table, and D and trimming were deduced from the DNA. For this sample there are roughly 110,000 clones; 84% appear just once. 13% to 15% of the sample comes from the top ten.

The collaborating institutions used their own protocols to collect whole blood in K2EDTA tubes. For TCRbeta analysis, collaborators shipped samples as frozen whole blood, isolated PBMCs, or DNA extracted from either of those sample types. The TCR sequence derives from a woman aged 55-70 years with acute or convalescent COVID-19. The sample consisted of peripheral blood. The chain is assembled from TRBV7-9 and TRBJ1-2; a tentative D call is TRBD1 (5 bases match). Here the CDR3 is given as CASTLAQGGGYGYTF. The DNA sequence reads TGTGCCAGCACTTTGGCCCAGGGCGGAGGGTATGGCTACACCTTC.